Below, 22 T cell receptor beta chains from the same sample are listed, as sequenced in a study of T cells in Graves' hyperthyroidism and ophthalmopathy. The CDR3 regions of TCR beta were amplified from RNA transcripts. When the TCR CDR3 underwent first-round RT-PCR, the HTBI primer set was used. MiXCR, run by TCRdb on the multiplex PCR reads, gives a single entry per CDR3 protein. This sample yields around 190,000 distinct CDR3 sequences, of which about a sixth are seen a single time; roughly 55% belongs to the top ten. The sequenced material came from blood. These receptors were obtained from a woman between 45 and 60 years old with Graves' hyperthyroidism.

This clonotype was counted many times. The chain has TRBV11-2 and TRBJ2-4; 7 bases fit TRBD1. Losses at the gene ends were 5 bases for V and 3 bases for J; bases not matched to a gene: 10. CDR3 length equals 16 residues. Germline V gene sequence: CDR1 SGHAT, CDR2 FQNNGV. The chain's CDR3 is CASSDYRGRSKNIQYF. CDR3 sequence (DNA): TGTGCCAGCAGCGACTACAGGGGCCGTAGCAAAAACATTCAGTACTTC.

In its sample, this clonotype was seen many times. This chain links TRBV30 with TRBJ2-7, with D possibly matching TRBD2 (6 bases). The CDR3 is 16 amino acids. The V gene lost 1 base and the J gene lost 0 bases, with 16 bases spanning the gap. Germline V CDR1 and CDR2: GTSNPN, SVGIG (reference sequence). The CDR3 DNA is TGTGCCTGGAGTGGGGGACTCTCGGCCAACTCCTACGAGCAGTACTTC. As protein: CAWSGGLSANSYEQYF.

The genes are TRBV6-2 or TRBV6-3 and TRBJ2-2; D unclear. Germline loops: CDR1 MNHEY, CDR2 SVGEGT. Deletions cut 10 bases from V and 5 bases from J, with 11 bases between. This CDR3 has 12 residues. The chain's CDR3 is CATTASTGELFF. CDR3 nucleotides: TGTGCCACGACCGCGTCGACCGGGGAGCTGTTTTTT.

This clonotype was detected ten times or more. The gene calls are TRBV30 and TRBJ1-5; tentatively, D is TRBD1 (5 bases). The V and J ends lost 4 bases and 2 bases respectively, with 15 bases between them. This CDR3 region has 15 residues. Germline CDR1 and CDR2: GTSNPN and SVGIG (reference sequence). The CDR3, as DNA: TGTGCCTGGAACGGGGGGGTTGGGGGCAATCAGCCCCAGCATTTT. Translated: CAWNGGVGGNQPQHF.

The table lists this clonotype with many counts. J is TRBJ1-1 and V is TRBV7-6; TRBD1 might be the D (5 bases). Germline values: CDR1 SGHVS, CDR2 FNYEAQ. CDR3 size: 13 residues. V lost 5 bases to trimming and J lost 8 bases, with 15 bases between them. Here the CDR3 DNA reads TGTGCCAGCAGCCCAAGTTGGGGCAGGGAAGCTTTCTTT. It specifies CASSPSWGREAFF. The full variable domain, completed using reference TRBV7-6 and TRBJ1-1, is GAGVSQSPRYKVTKRGQDVALRCDPISGHVSLYWYRQALGQGPEFLTYFNYEAQQDKSGLPNDRFSAERPEGSISTLTIQRTEQRDSAMYRCASSPSWGREAFFGQGTRLTVV.

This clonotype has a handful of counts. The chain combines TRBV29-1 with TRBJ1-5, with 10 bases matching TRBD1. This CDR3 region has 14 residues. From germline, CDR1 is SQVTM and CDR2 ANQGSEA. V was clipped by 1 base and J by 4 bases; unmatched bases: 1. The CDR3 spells CSVEADRGNQPQHF. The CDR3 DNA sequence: TGCAGCGTTGAAGCGGACAGGGGGAATCAGCCCCAGCATTTT.

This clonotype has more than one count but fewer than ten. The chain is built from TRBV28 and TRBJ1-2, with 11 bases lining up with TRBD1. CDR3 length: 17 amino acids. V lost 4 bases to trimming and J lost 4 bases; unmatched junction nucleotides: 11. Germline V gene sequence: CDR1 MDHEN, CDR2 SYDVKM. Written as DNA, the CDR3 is TGTGCCAGCAGTTACCCGGGACAGGGGGTGAATCTCTATGGCTACACCTTC. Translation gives CASSYPGQGVNLYGYTF.

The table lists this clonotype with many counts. The CDR3 DNA sequence: TGTGCCACCAGCAGAGATCTGACAGGACGCAAGCCCCAGCATTTT. Encoded protein: CATSRDLTGRKPQHF. The V and J genes are TRBV15 and TRBJ1-5, with D perhaps matching TRBD1 (6 bases). V was trimmed by 0 bases and J by 8 bases, leaving 14 bases between them. Germline CDR1 is LNHNV and CDR2 is YYDKDF (reference sequence). The CDR3 has 15 amino acids. The entire variable domain, with the rest obtained from reference TRBV15 and TRBJ1-5, is as follows: DAMVIQNPRYQVTQFGKPVTLSCSQTLNHNVMYWYQQKSSQAPKLLFHYYDKDFNNEADTPDNFQSRRPNTSFCFLDIRSPGLGDTAMYLCATSRDLTGRKPQHFGDGTRLSIL.

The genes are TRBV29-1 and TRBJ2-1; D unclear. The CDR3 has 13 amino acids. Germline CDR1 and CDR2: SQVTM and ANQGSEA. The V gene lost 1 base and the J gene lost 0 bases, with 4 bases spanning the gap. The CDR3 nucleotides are TGCAGCGTTGAAGGGACCTCCTACAATGAGCAGTTCTTC. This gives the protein CSVEGTSYNEQFF.

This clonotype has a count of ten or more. This chain's CDR3 is CASSLRGQGVDTQYF. In DNA, the CDR3 is TGTGCCAGCAGTTTAAGAGGACAGGGGGTGGATACGCAGTATTTT. The chain recombines TRBV27 with TRBJ2-3; 10 bases align to TRBD1. The CDR3 extends over 15 amino acids. Per the germline V gene, CDR1 is MNHEY and CDR2 is SMNVEV (reference sequence). The trim removed 2 bases at V and 6 bases at J, leaving 5 bases unmatched.

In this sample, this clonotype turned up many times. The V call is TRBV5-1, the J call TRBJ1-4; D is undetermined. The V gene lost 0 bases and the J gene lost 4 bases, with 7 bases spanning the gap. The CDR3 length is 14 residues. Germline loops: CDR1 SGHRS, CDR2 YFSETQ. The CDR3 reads CASSLGGVNEKLFF. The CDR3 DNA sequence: TGCGCCAGCAGCTTGGGCGGAGTTAATGAAAAACTGTTTTTT.

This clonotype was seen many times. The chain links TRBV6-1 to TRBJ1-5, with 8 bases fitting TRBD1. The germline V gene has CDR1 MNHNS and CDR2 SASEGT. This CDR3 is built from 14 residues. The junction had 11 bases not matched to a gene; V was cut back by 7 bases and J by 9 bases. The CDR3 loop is CASTDRGLGWPQHF. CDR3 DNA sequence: TGTGCCAGCACCGACAGGGGACTCGGGTGGCCCCAGCATTTT.

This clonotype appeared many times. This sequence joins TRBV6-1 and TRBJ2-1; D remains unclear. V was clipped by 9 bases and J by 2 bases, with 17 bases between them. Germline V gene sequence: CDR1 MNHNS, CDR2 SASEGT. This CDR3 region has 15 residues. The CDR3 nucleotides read TGTGCCAGTGTTAGGGTAGCTGGAGCCTACAATGAGCAGTTCTTC. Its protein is CASVRVAGAYNEQFF.

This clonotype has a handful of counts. The chain's CDR3 is CASRRTSGNTGELFF. The CDR3 DNA follows: TGTGCCAGCAGACGGACTAGCGGGAACACCGGGGAGCTGTTTTTT. The gene calls are TRBV11-3 and TRBJ2-2; 10 positions agree with TRBD2. Germline-derived CDR1 and CDR2 are SGHNT and YENEEA. Germline trimming cut 6 bases from V and 1 base from J; bases unmatched to any gene: 2. CDR3 length: 15 amino acids. Supplemented by reference TRBV11-3 and TRBJ2-2, the full variable domain reads EAGVVQSPRYKIIEKKQPVAFWCNPISGHNTLYWYLQNLGQGPELLIRYENEEAVDDSQLPKDRFSAERLKGVDSTLKIQPAELGDSAVYLCASRRTSGNTGELFFGEGSRLTVL.

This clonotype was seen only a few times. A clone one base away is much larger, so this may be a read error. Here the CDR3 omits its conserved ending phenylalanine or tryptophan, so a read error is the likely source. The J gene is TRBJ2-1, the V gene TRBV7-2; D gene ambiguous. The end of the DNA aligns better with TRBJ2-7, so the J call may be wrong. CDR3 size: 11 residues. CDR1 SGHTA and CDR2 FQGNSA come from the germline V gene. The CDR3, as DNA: TGTGCCAGCAGCTCCGCGAGGGAGCAGTACCTC. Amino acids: CASSSAREQYL.

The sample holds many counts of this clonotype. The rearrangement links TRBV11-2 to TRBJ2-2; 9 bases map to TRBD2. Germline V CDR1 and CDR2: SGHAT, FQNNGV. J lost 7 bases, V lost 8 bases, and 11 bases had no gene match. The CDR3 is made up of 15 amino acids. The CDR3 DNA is TGTGCCAGCGCTTGGGCGGGAGGGGAGCACGGGGAGCTGTTTTTT. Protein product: CASAWAGGEHGELFF. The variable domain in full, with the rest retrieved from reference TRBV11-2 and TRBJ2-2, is EAGVAQSPRYKIIEKRQSVAFWCNPISGHATLYWYQQILGQGPKLLIQFQNNGVVDDSQLPKDRFSAERLKGVDSTLKIQPAKLEDSAVYLCASAWAGGEHGELFFGEGSRLTVL.

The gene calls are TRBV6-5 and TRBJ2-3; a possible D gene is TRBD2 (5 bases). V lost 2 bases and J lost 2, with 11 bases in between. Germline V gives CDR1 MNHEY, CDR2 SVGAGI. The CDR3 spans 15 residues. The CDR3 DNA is TGTGCCAGCAGTTACCTTGCGGGCTTCACAGATACGCAGTATTTT. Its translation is CASSYLAGFTDTQYF.

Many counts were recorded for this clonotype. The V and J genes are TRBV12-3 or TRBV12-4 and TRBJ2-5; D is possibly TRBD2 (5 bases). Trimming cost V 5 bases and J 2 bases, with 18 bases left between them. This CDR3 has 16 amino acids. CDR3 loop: CASSHGSGIGQETQYF. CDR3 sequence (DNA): TGTGCCAGCAGTCACGGGTCCGGGATTGGGCAAGAGACCCAGTACTTC.

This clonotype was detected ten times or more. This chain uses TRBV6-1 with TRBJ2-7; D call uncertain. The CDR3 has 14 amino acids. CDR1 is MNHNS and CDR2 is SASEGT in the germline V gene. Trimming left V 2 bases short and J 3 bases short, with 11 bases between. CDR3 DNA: TGTGCCAGCAGTGAAACGGAAAGCTACTACGAGCAGTACTTC. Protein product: CASSETESYYEQYF.

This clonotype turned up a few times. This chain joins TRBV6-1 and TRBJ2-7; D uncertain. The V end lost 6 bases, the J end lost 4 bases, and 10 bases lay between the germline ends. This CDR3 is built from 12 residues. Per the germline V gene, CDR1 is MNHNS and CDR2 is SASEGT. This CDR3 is CASRLNKYEQYF. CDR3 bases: TGTGCCAGCAGGCTTAACAAGTACGAGCAGTACTTC.

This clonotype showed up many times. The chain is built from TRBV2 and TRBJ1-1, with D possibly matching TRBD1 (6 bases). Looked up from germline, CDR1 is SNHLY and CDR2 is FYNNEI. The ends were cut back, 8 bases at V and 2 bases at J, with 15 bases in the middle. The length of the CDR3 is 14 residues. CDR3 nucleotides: TGTGCCAGCGCTCCGCGGGGGGCCAACACTGAAGCTTTCTTT. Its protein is CASAPRGANTEAFF.

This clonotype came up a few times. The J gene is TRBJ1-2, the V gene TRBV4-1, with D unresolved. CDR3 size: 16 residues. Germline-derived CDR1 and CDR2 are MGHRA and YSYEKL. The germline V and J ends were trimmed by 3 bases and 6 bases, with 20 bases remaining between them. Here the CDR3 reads CASSHPPGRRSDGYTF. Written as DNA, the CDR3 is TGCGCCAGCAGCCACCCGCCCGGTCGACGTAGCGATGGCTACACCTTC.